The subject of this entry is one TCR beta chain. What antigen it recognizes has not been identified. No clone much larger than this one lies a single base away; base qualities are absent. From the cysteine up to the phenylalanine, the CDR3 has a length of 13 residues. CDR3 DNA only is kept here, 39 bases in frame from base 1. Per the germline V gene (reference sequence), WNHNN is the CDR1 and SYGVQD is the CDR2. V is clipped by 0 bases and J by 9 bases, and the sequence between their germline boundaries is 9 bases long. The trial excluded patients who had a history of autoimmune disease or who were on systemic immunosuppression. Peripheral blood for TCR sequencing was collected from all dose cohorts at baseline, on cycle 4 day 1, and on cycle 7 day 1. The samples were taken from a phase I, first-in-human, multicenter, open-label dose-escalation trial of ivuxolimab. The trial enrolled adults with locally advanced or metastatic head and neck squamous cell, hepatocellular, melanoma or renal cell carcinoma. CD4+ and CD8+ T cells were sorted separately from peripheral blood before TCR sequencing.

Genomic DNA was isolated from the sorted cells so that the TCRbeta CDR3 region could be sequenced. The immunoSEQ Assay was used for sequencing of TCRbeta CDR3 regions. As stored in TCRdb, this immuneACCESS dataset retains in-frame rearrangements with V and J assigned. A fraction of the clones does not appear; measured against another copy, unresolved V genes explain less than half of the discrepancy, and the remainder lacks a known reason. This sample comprises over 20,000 clones, approximately 85% of them detected only once. Under 40% of the sample is held by the ten biggest clonotypes. The sample is drawn from a study of OX40 agonist ivuxolimab in advanced cancers. Background on the whole study: Ivuxolimab was an agonistic, fully human IgG2 monoclonal antibody directed against OX40 (CD134), a costimulatory receptor. Intravenous ivuxolimab was administered to patients every 2 weeks at six dose levels: 0.01, 0.1, 0.3, 1.5, 3 and 10 mg/kg. Of the approximately 50 dose-escalation patients, hepatocellular carcinoma was present in about 20, melanoma in around 15, renal cell carcinoma in 9 and head and neck cancer in 9. The dose-escalation cohort was 82.7% male with a mean age of around 64 years, ranging from roughly 23 to 90. Patients were allowed to have had prior anti-PD-1, anti-PD-L1 or anti-CTLA-4 therapy, and 40% of the dose-escalation patients had previously received checkpoint inhibitors. Three dose-escalation patients achieved partial responses, one with hepatocellular carcinoma and two with cutaneous melanoma. The point of sequencing TCRbeta in the periphery was to test whether ivuxolimab changed TCR sequence diversity and drove clonal T-cell expansion. The paper reports the monotherapy dose-escalation portion (N of about 47 patients) of the phase I ivuxolimab trial.

The study at large found these results: Low levels of normalized T-cell clonal expansion were also seen in some patients who did not respond. At doses of 0.1 to 3.0 mg/kg, clonal expansion of both CD4+ and CD8+ T cells in blood was seen between baseline and week 6. In the 0.1-3.0 mg/kg groups, partial responders were among the patients with the lowest normalized peripheral clonal expansion, particularly in CD8+ T cells. After ivuxolimab, CD8+ T cells had more expanded clones than CD4+ T cells on average. Which antigens the clonally expanded peripheral T cells were specific for was not determined.

The source material was CD4+ or CD8+ T cells sorted from blood, sampled in a trial of the OX40 agonist ivuxolimab. The rearranged chain carries TRBV10-1 and TRBJ2-1; the D gene is perhaps TRBD2, on 5 matching bases. The source is an adult with an advanced solid tumor such as melanoma, head and neck, liver or kidney cancer. The CDR3 is CASSESLAGEQFF. In nucleotide form, the sequence is TGCGCCAGCAGTGAGTCGCTAGCCGGTGAGCAGTTCTTC.